This T cell receptor (beta chain) was obtained from a study of shared clonotypes between healthy human individuals. Looking at the study overall: Donors were a couple of women and three men aged 18 to 49. Study findings and constraints: Few donors restricted represented genetic and exposure-history diversity.

Some clones are missing from TCRdb's copy, which holds only in-frame ones; the method was immunoSEQ multiplex PCR. The sample lists more than 2 million clones; 85% to 95% were seen once. The V end was cut by 5 bases, the J end by 0 bases, with 14 bases between. Germline CDR1 LGHNT, CDR2 FRNRAP. The CDR3 has 16 residues. With respect to this clone: Its antigen is unidentified.

Free of recent acute infections or vaccinations, the donors were healthy HIV-negative adults. This clonotype was sampled from a man aged 18 to 30 in good health. Material for sequencing was naive CD4+ T cells sorted from blood. Described subset: CD45RA+ positively selected. The chain couples TRBV12-5 to TRBJ1-3; TRBD1 might be the D (5 bases). CDR3: CASGTTGLLSGNTIYF. The CDR3, as DNA: TGTGCTAGTGGTACGACGGGACTTCTCTCTGGAAACACCATATATTTT. Based on the CDR3 plus reference TRBV12-5 and TRBJ1-3, the full variable domain is DARVTQTPRHKVTEMGQEVTMRCQPILGHNTVFWYRQTMMQGLELLAYFRNRAPLDDSGMPKDRFSAEMPDATLATLKIQPSEPRDSAVYFCASGTTGLLSGNTIYFGEGSWLTVV.